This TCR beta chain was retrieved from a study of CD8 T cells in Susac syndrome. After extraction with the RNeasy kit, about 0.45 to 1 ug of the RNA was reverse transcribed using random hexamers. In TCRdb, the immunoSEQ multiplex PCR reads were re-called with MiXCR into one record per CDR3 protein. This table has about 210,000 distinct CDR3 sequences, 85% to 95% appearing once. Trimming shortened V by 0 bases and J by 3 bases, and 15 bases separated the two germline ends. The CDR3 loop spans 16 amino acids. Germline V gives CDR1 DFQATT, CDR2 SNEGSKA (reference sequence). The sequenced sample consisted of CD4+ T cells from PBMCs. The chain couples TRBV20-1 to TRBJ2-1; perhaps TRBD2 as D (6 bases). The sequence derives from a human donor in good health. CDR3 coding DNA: TGCAGTGCTAGAGACAATAGCGGAGCCGTCTACAATGAGCAGTTCTTC. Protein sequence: CSARDNSGAVYNEQFF.